This T cell receptor (beta chain) comes out of a study of shared clonotypes between healthy human individuals. Study-wide points: Clonotypes which were not shared had lower generation probabilities than clonotypes that all four donors shared. It was observed that 5% to 6% of naive CD4 clonotypes were shared across a few donors.

The CDR3 has 14 residues. CDR1 and CDR2 from the germline V gene are MGHRA and YSYEKL. Trimming shortened V by 3 bases and J by 5 bases, and 12 bases separated the two germline ends. About this clone: Its target is unknown.

For each subset, genomic DNA was distributed in equal portions over several immunoSEQ plates. The method was immunoSEQ multiplex PCR; TCRdb's version includes in-frame clones alone and lacks a portion of them. Here the sample spans 2,500,000 or so clones, about nine tenths being singletons. All the donors were Caucasian adults who lived in Nashville, Tennessee. Specimen: naive CD4+ T cells from PBMCs. Subset: CD45RA+ positively selected. This rearrangement joins TRBV4-1 to TRBJ2-3; a weak D match, TRBD2 (5 bases). This clonotype was sampled from a man aged 18 to 29 in good health. Some clones in this sample may be carry-over from other donors' samples. This CDR3 is CASSHSRGGDTQYF. The CDR3 DNA reads as TGCGCCAGCAGCCACTCCCGAGGAGGAGATACGCAGTATTTT.